This passage covers 5 T cell receptor beta chains from one sample sequenced in a study of T-cell memory formation after mild COVID-19 (dated by TCRdb to the early 2020s). Library construction relied on 5' RACE. The run used an Illumina NovaSeq 6000. TCRdb reprocessing: public reads trimmed at Q25 with fastp, clones called with MiXCR, in-frame beta chains kept. Rows merge per CDR3 protein into single entries with the most common DNA and genes. The sample table contains 150,000 to 200,000 distinct CDR3 sequences; only one count was recorded for roughly 20% of them. Of the sample, more than 3% is held by the ten largest clones. The sequenced material came from PBMCs or a T cell subset sorted from them (not recorded which). Receptors originate from a man younger than 30 who had mild COVID-19 (a few samples of this study predate the infection). The sample titles of this study are shuffled in the database, so cell type and time point are left out; the donor was told from shared clones.

This clonotype was found a few times. The V gene is TRBV9, the J gene TRBJ2-3, with 9 bases identical to TRBD1. Germline V gives CDR1 SGDLS, CDR2 YYNGEE. Unmatched junction bases numbered 4, after V lost 0 bases and J lost 2 bases. The CDR3 spans 16 residues. CDR3 DNA sequence: TGTGCCAGCAGCGTAGAAGGGACAGGGATCACAGATACGCAGTATTTT. This gives the protein CASSVEGTGITDTQYF.

The chain employs TRBV6-6 and TRBJ2-7, with 7 bases fitting TRBD2. CDR1 MNHNY and CDR2 SVGAGI come from the germline V gene (reference sequence). The CDR3 is 17 residues long. V gave up 4 bases and J gave up 0 bases; unmatched junction bases: 12. CDR3 in amino acids: CASSFSLGTTSSYEQYF. The CDR3, as DNA: TGTGCCAGCAGTTTTTCCTTGGGGACTACGAGCTCCTACGAGCAGTACTTC.

The gene calls are TRBV6-5 and TRBJ1-6; no clear D. The CDR3 contains 14 residues. With 2 bases removed from V and 5 bases from J, the gap between germline ends came to 7 bases. The V gene's germline CDR1 is MNHEY and CDR2 SVGAGI. CDR3 in DNA: TGTGCCAGCAGTTACACGACTGATAATTCACCCCTCCACTTT. This encodes CASSYTTDNSPLHF.

This clonotype was counted a few times. The V gene is TRBV7-2, the J gene TRBJ1-2; D call uncertain. Trimming took 1 base from V and 8 from J, leaving 8 bases between them. The CDR3 contains 12 residues. Germline V lookup: CDR1 SGHTA, CDR2 FQGNSA. The CDR3 spells CASSLGSGGYTF. For the CDR3, the DNA is TGTGCCAGCAGCTTAGGGTCTGGAGGCTACACCTTC.

CDR3 sequence: CASTGGSHGYTF. DNA for the CDR3: TGTGCCAGTACCGGGGGTTCACATGGCTACACCTTC. The chain links TRBV5-6 to TRBJ1-2; weak D call: TRBD1 (5 bases). Per the germline V gene, CDR1 is SGHDT and CDR2 is YYEEEE. The CDR3 spans 12 residues. V lost 8 bases and J 6 bases, leaving 14 bases between the germline ends.